This T cell receptor beta chain was documented in a study of T cell responses to AZD1222 COVID-19 vaccine. In the study overall: Pooled in the analysis were second doses at about 4 or about 12 weeks.

The CDR3 loop spans 14 amino acids. The V segment lost 5 bases and the J segment 4 bases; nucleotides outside the gene matches: 6. Germline-derived CDR1 and CDR2 are MNHEY and SVGAGI. Repertoires were generated with immunoSEQ multiplex PCR, while TCRdb's copy carries only in-frame clones and drops some. This sample has under 150,000 clones, with roughly 91% found just once. Whole-study results and caveats: CD4 TCRs linked to vaccination spanned spike, dominating at 160-218 and 743-854. White British people made up most donors, females outnumbered males, and clonal diversity was possibly underestimated. Of spike-specific TCRs, nearly half reportedly target regions left unmutated in variants.

About this clone itself: Its target is not known. Other DNA sequences of this sample code for an identical CDR3.

The sequence derives from an adult in good health. The genes are TRBV6-5 and TRBJ1-1; 8 bases align to TRBD1. The sequencing used peripheral blood, collected on day 0 of AZD1222 vaccination. The CDR3 sequence: CASSTGGRGTEAFF. CDR3 bases: TGTGCCAGCAGTACAGGGGGAAGGGGCACTGAAGCTTTCTTT.